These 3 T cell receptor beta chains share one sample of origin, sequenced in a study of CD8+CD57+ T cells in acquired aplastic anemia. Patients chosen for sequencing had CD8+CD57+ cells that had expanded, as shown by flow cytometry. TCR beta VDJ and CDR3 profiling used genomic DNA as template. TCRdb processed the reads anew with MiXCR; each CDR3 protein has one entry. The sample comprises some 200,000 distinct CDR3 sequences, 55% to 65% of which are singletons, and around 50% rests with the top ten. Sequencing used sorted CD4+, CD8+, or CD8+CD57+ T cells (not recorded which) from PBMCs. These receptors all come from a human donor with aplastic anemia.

CDR3 sequence reads: CASSLAGGMNTEAFF. In nucleotides, the CDR3 is TGTGCCAGCAGCTTGGCAGGGGGCATGAACACTGAAGCTTTCTTT. The rearrangement uses TRBV7-9 and TRBJ1-1; TRBD1 aligns across 8 bases. This CDR3 region has 15 residues. The V and J ends lost 3 bases and 0 bases, in that order; junction bases with no gene match: 3. Germline CDR1 and CDR2: SEHNR and FQNEAQ (reference sequence).

The CDR3 is CATSDRTRSYEQYF. CDR3 DNA: TGTGCCACCAGTGATAGGACACGCTCCTACGAGCAGTACTTC. The gene calls are TRBV24-1 and TRBJ2-7, with a weak D call TRBD1 (5 bases). Looked up from germline, CDR1 is KGHDR and CDR2 is SFDVKD. V lost 3 bases to trimming and J lost 0 bases, with 8 bases between them. CDR3 size: 14 residues.

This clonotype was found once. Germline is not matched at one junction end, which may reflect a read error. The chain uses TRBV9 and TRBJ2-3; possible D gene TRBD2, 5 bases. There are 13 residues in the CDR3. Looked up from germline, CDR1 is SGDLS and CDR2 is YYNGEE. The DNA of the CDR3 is TGTGCCAGCAGCGTGGAGGTCACATATACGCAGTATTTT. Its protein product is CASSVEVTYTQYF.